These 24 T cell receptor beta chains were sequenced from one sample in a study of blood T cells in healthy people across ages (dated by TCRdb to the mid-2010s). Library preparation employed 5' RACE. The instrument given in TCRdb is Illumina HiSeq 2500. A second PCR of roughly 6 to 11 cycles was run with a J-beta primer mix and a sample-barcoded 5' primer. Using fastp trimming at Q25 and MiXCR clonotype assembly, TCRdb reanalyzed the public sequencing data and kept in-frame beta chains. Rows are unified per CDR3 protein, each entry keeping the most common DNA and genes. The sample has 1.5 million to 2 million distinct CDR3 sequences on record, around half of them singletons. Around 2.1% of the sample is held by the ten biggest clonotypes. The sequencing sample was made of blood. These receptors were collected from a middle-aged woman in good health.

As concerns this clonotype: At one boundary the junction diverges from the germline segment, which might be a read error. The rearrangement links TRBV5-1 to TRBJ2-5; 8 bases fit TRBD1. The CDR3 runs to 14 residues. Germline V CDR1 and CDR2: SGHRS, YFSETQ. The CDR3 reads CASSSGQGREAQYF. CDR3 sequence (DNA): TGCGCCAGCAGCTCCGGACAGGGAAGAGAGGCCCAGTACTTC.

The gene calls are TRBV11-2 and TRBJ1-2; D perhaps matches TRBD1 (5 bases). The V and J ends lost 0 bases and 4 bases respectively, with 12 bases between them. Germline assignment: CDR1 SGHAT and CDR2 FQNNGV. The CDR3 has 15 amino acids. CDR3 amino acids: CASSLELGRSYGYTF. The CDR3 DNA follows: TGTGCCAGCAGCTTAGAGTTGGGACGCTCCTATGGCTACACCTTC.

CDR3 DNA sequence: TGTGCCAGCAGTGATGTGGCGGGGGAAACCTACGAGCAGTACTTC. Its protein is CASSDVAGETYEQYF. This sequence joins TRBV2 and TRBJ2-7, with 7 bases fitting TRBD2. V dropped 3 bases and J dropped 2; count of bases not matched to a gene: 7. Germline values: CDR1 SNHLY, CDR2 FYNNEI. The CDR3 runs 15 residues.

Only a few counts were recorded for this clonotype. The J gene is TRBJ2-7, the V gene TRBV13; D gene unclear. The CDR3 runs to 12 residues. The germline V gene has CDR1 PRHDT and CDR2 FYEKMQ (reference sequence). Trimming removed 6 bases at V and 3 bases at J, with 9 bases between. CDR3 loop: CASSDVNYEQYF. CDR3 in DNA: TGTGCCAGCAGTGACGTTAACTACGAGCAGTACTTC.

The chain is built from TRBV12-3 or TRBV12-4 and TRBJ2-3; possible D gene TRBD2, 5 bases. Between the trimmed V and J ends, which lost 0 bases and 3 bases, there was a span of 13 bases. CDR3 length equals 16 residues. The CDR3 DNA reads TGTGCCAGCAGTTTAGCGATGGCTACGGGGACAGATACGCAGTATTTT. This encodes CASSLAMATGTDTQYF.

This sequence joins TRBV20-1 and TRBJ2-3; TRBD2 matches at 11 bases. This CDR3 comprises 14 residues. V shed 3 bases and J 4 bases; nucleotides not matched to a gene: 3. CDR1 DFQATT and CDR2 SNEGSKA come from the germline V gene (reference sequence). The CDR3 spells CSARTSGMPDTQYF. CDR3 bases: TGCAGTGCTAGGACTAGCGGGATGCCAGATACGCAGTATTTT.

The CDR3 protein is CASSSHSGPTPTDTQYF. CDR3 in DNA: TGCGCCAGCAGCTCTCACTCTGGACCGACTCCCACAGATACGCAGTATTTT. The genes are TRBV5-1 and TRBJ2-3, with D unresolved. Germline CDR1 and CDR2: SGHRS and YFSETQ. Trimming took 3 bases from V and 2 from J, leaving 19 bases between them. This CDR3 spans 17 amino acids.

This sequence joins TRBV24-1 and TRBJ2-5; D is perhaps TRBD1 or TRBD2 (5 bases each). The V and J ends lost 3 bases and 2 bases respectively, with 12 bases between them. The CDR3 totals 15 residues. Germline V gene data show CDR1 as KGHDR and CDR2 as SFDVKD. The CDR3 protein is CATSDPGPTQETQYF. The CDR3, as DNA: TGTGCCACCAGTGATCCGGGACCTACTCAAGAGACCCAGTACTTC.

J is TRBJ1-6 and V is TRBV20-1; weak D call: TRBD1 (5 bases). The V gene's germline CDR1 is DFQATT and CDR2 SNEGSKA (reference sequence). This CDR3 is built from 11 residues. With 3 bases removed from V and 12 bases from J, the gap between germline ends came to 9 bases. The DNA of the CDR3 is TGCAGTGCTAGGGACACTGGACCCCTCCACTTT. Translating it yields CSARDTGPLHF.

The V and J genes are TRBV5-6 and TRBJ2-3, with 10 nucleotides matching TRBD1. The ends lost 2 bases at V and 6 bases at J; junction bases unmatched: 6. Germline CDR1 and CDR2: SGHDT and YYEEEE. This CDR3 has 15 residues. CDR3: CASSFRQGARDTQYF. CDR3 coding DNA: TGTGCCAGCAGCTTCCGACAGGGGGCTCGGGATACGCAGTATTTT.

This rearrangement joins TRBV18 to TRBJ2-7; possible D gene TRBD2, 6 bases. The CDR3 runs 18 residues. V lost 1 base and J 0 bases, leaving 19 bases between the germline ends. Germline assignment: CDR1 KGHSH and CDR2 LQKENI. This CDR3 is CASSPRARTAGSSYEQYF. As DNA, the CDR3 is TGTGCCAGCTCACCACGAGCAAGGACGGCGGGAAGCTCCTACGAGCAGTACTTC.

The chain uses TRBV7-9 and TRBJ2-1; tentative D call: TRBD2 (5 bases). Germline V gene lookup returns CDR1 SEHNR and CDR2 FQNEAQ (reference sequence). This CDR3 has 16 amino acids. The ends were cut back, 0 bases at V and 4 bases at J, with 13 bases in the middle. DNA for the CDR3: TGTGCCAGCAGCTTAGCCCGACGAGCGGCGTACAATGAGCAGTTCTTC. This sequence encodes CASSLARRAAYNEQFF.

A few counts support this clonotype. The CDR3 spells CATSRTGGVEMNEQFF. CDR3 nucleotide sequence: TGTGCCACCAGCAGGACCGGCGGGGTGGAGATGAATGAGCAGTTCTTC. J is TRBJ2-1 and V is TRBV15, with D possibly being TRBD2 (6 bases). The CDR3 runs to 16 residues. Trimming removed 3 bases from V and 7 bases from J, with 19 bases in between. Germline V CDR1 and CDR2: LNHNV, YYDKDF (reference sequence).

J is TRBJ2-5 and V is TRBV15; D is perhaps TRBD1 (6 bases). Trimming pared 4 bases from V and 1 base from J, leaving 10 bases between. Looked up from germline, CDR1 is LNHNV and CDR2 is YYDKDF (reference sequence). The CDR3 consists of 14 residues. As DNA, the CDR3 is TGTGCCACCAGCATGAGGACAGTCCAAGAGACCCAGTACTTC. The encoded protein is CATSMRTVQETQYF.

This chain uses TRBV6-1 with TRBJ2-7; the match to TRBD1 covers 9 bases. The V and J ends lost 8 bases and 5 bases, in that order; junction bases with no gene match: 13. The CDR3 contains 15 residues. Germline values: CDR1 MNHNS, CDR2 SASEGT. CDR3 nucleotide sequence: TGTGCCAGCTTCTTCGACGGGACAGGGTCGGACGAGCAGTACTTC. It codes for CASFFDGTGSDEQYF.

CDR3 protein: CASSTSGQAYEQYF. CDR3 DNA: TGTGCCAGCAGTACCTCAGGACAGGCCTACGAGCAGTACTTC. The gene calls are TRBV28 and TRBJ2-7; 7 positions agree with TRBD1. The V and J ends lost 5 bases and 2 bases, in that order; junction bases with no gene match: 6. The CDR3 has 14 amino acids. Germline CDR1 MDHEN, CDR2 SYDVKM. The full variable domain, in which reference TRBV28 and TRBJ2-7 provide the parts outside the CDR3, is DVKVTQSSRYLVKRTGEKVFLECVQDMDHENMFWYRQDPGLGLRLIYFSYDVKMKEKGDIPEGYSVSREKKERFSLILESASTNQTSMYLCASSTSGQAYEQYFGPGTRLTVT.

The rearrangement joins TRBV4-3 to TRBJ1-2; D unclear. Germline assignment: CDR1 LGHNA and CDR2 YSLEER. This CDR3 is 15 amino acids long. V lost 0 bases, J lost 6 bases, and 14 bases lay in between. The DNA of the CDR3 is TGCGCCAGCAGCCAAGATAGACGGGATCGGCATGGCTACACCTTC. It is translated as CASSQDRRDRHGYTF.

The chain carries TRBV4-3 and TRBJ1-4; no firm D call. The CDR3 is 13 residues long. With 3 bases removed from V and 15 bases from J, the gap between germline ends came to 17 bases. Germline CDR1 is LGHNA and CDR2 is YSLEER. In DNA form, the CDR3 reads TGCGCCAGCAGCCAGCAAATCTCCGGGGAAGTGTTTTTT. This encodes CASSQQISGEVFF.

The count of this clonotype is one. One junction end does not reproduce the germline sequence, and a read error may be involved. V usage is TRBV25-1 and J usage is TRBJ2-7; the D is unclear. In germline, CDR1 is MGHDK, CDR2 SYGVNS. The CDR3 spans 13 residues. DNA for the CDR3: TGTGCCAGCAGTGCTAGTGAATCCTTCGAGCAGTACTTC. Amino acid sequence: CASSASESFEQYF.

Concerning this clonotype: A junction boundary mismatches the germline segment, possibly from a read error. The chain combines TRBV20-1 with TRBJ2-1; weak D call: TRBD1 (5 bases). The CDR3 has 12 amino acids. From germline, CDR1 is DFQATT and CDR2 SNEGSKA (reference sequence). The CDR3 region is CGARDSLNEQFF. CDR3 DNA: TGCGGTGCTAGAGACAGCCTCAATGAGCAGTTCTTC.

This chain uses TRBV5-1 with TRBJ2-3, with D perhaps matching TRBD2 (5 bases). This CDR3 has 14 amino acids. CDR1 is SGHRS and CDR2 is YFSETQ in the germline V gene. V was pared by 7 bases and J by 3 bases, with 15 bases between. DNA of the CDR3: TGCGCCAGCGGCTCTCTCGGGGAGACAGATACGCAGTATTTT. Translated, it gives CASGSLGETDTQYF.

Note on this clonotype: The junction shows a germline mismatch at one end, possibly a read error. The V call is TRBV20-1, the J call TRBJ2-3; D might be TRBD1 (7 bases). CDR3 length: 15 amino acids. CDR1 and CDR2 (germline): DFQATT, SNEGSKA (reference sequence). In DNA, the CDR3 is TGCAGTGCTGGAGAGACAGGGAGGTTTACTAATACGCAGTATTTT. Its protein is CSAGETGRFTNTQYF.

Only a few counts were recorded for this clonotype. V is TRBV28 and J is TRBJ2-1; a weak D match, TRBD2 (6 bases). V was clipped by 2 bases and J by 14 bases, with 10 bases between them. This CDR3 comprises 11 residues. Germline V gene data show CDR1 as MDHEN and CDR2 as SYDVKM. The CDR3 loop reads CASSLGTWKFF. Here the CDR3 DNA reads TGTGCCAGCAGTTTAGGGACTTGGAAGTTCTTC.

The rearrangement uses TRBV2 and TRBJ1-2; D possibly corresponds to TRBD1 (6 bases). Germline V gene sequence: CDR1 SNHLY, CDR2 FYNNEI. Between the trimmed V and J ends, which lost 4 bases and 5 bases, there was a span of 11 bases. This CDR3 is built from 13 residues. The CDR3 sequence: CASSADRDYGYTF. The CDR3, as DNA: TGTGCCAGCAGTGCGGACAGAGATTATGGCTACACCTTC.